This section outlines one TCR beta chain sequence together with its context. No antigen is known for it. As encoded in the germline V gene (reference sequence), CDR1 is SEHNR while CDR2 is FQNEAQ. The CDR3 runs 16 amino acids, cysteine and phenylalanine included. The CDR3 DNA has 48 bases and is translated from base 1. V lost 2 bases and J lost 8 bases, and the count of bases not matched to a germline gene is 11. The cohort comprised around 700 healthy bone marrow donors. All cohort members were sampled while nominally healthy, although unrecorded immune exposures were likely present. The donor tested CMV seronegative and was one of the 352 seronegative cohort members. Every donor gave a peripheral blood sample, and the peripheral blood mononuclear cells from that sample were used for TCR beta sequencing. Genomic DNA extraction from the blood cell samples was performed with the Qiagen DNeasy Blood Extraction Kit.

The data belong to a study of cytomegalovirus exposure and HLA in healthy donors (dated by TCRdb to the late 2010s). Background on the whole study: According to an earlier analysis of 587 of the donors, about 179 million T cells yielded 117 million unique TCR beta sequences and 276 Gb of sequence data. Roughly 300 gigabases of sequencing data and 78 million or so unique TCR sequences were included in an early release covering over 600 HLA-typed donors. Of the approximately 370 genotyped donors, roughly 80% were placed in the genetic ancestry cluster associated with self-reported Caucasian donors. The study aimed to test whether cataloging public T cell receptors could reveal signatures of past pathogen exposure. The study profiled the T cell repertoires of hundreds of subjects by immunosequencing and related them to cytomegalovirus serostatus. In addition to the first cohort of 650 to 750 subjects, a separate validation cohort of 100 to 150 different subjects was used. High-throughput TCR immunosequencing, statistical association of individual TCRs with disease status, and machine learning were combined to predict cytomegalovirus infection status. To study patterns of TCR occurrence, a later analysis re-analyzed previously published TCR beta repertoires from around 660 donors and added high-resolution HLA genotyping. Rather than using new phenotypic data, the later analysis identified candidate immune exposures from TCR beta sequences and from how often those sequences occurred across donors. An earlier analysis of several hundred of the donors applied high-throughput TCR beta sequencing to assess whether each TCR beta V gene segment acted as functional or pseudogenic. Donor age, sex, ethnicity and CMV serostatus were compiled alongside the repertoire data. A later genetic analysis used genome-wide SNP genotypes for about 55% of the 666 donors, treating that subset as a discovery cohort. All discovery cohort repertoires had been generated on a single sequencing platform. HLA typing included class I and class II loci at four-digit resolution. Typing coverage varied by locus: roughly 620-640 donors for A, B, C, DRB1 and DQB1; roughly 520 for DQA1; around 610 for DPA1; about 450 for DPB1. Roughly 5 DR-DQ haplotypes were handled as single units for association and clustering because linkage in the cohort was strong. Across under 500 genotyped donors of the cohort, an average of approximately 200,000 unique TCR beta nucleotide sequences per donor were sequenced, and 15% to 20% of those sequences were non-productive.

Library generation was performed with the immunoSEQ multiplex PCR assay. A mixture of 60 forward primers for TCR Vbeta segments and 13 reverse primers for TCR Jbeta segments was used in the multiplex PCR. The CDR3 region of rearranged TCR beta genes was amplified from genomic DNA by a multiplex PCR assay. On the Illumina HiSeq System, the amplified TCR beta libraries were sequenced as 87-base-pair reads. The source study handled its data this way. A later analysis tallied 75 million to 95 million unique TCR beta chains across the 650 to 750 repertoires, and approximately 12 million of those chains were shared by two or more donors. Raw reads were error-corrected and collapsed into unique sequences with a nearest-neighbor algorithm that merged closely related sequences to remove PCR and sequencing errors. Alignment of CDR3 sequences to IMGT reference sequences was used to assign V, D and J gene segments. For a sequence to be retained, at least a six-nucleotide match to both a V gene segment and a J gene segment was required. A rearrangement was called productive if the CDR3 had no stop codons and remained in frame with V and J, and every other rearrangement was called non-productive. Following IMGT convention, CDR3 was defined as the stretch from the second conserved V-encoded cysteine to the conserved J-encoded phenylalanine. The earlier analysis of about 570 of the donors excluded any sequence lacking an unambiguous match to a single V gene segment. In an earlier analysis of approximately 590 of the donors, V segments were called functional above 56.7% productive rearrangements and were called segregating when the between-donor standard deviation exceeded 5%. A statistical classification framework was built for diagnosing cytomegalovirus status from the catalog of TCR beta chain sequences. V and J gene assignment, in a later analysis, came from comparing TCR nucleotide sequences with IMGT/GENE-DB human TR gene sequences. Using the TCRdist pipeline, a later analysis assigned CDR3 sequences along with most-parsimonious VDJ recombination scenarios. In a later analysis, each TCR beta chain was defined by its CDR3 amino acid sequence together with its V-gene family, and reads lacking a unique V-gene family were excluded. To address suspected cross-contamination and a sequencing artifact, a later analysis removed several hundred highly shared, low-generation-probability nucleotide sequences. In a later analysis, a clonal expansion index was calculated for each public chain from normalized within-repertoire ranks of inferred template counts. In a later analysis, generation probabilities were computed using a VDJ recombination model fitted to out-of-frame rearrangements, and the results were checked against IGoR. In a later analysis, TCR-TCR, TCR-HLA and TCR-CMV co-occurrence was scored with hypergeometric tests, and a repertoire-size bias correction was applied to TCR pairs. In a later analysis, false discovery rates were estimated by permuting HLA or CMV assignments 20 times. In a later analysis, co-occurring TCRs were grouped using DBSCAN, and TCRdist sequence similarity was added for clustering within HLA-allele-positive subsets. Repertoires with fewer than 30,000 or more than 120,000 public chains were left out of co-occurrence clustering, as were about 5 repertoires with anomalous nucleotide sharing. TCRdb stores this immuneACCESS table with in-frame sequences only. Part of the clones is absent; in the studies checked, under half of the shortfall reflects unresolved V genes, and no reason is known for the rest. V, J and clone size are those of that table, while D and trimming were read from the DNA. The table for this sample records roughly 120,000 clones. 2.5% to 3% of the sample is taken by the ten largest.

What the research found in general, with its limitations: In a later analysis, HLA-associated TCR beta chains showed more clonal expansion and lower generation probabilities than non-associated chains that were equally common. HLA typing was unavailable for some donors at each locus, so association tests used only the typed subset. In the study, some 160 TCR beta chains were listed as associated with cytomegalovirus. Sequencing depth was assumed to be roughly uniform across donors in the presence/absence analyses, though that assumption may not hold. When HLA alleles, especially DR and DQ, strongly co-occurred, attributing TCR associations to individual alleles was difficult. According to a later analysis, TCR association rates differed among HLA loci, with DRB1 alleles showing the most associated TCRs and HLA-C alleles showing the fewest. A later genetic analysis associated a missense DCLRE1C variant with V-gene and J-gene trimming of TCR beta chains, and an independent cohort replicated the association. The authors suggested that the approach could potentially be extended to other disease states and immunological phenotypes. Three of the identified cytomegalovirus-associated TCR beta chains were confirmed in vitro to be specific for cytomegalovirus antigens. In a later analysis, several top co-occurrence clusters were reported to appear linked to parvovirus B19, influenza, CMV and Epstein-Barr virus. Because the 87-base-pair reads could not distinguish some IMGT-functional V segments, including TRBV6-2 and TRBV6-3, those segments were excluded. While some public TCRs were present in many individuals, most TCR sequences turned up only very rarely across donors. A cluster of highly shared sequence variants was judged likely to be a technical artifact of the sequencing pipeline. Because counts were too low, about 18 rarely observed V segments, including chromosome 9 orphons, were left out of the earlier analysis of 500 to 650 of the donors. An earlier analysis of 450 to 750 of the donors showed that most TCR beta V segments appeared in productive rearrangements either about 87% or about 30% of the time, which broadly matched IMGT annotations. According to a later genetic analysis, donors in an Asian-associated ancestry cluster had fewer N-insertions in productive TCRs than the roughly 670-donor mean. In this cohort, only TCR beta chains were sequenced, and detectable features were limited by the absence of alpha or paired-chain data. A further reported finding was that TCR beta sequences accurately predicted the HLA-A and HLA-B alleles for most subjects in the first cohort. For the cohort, immune exposure information was limited to CMV serostatus. Correlated functional status among segregating V segments might reflect linkage disequilibrium, but an unknown experimental factor could not be ruled out. Specific HLA alleles were associated with roughly 16,000 TCR beta sequences at a false discovery rate of 0.05 in a later analysis. The classifier was reported to diagnose cytomegalovirus status with high specificity and sensitivity in both the original and validation cohorts. According to a later analysis, most CMV-associated TCR beta chains appeared to be HLA-restricted, and the HLA associations seemed to be driven largely by CMV exposure.

The rearrangement combines TRBV7-9 with TRBJ2-1; the junction holds 8 bases that match TRBD1. This receptor was identified in a young man in good health and CMV-seronegative. Material: PBMCs. The CDR3 region reads CASSLYRQGLVHEQFF. The DNA sequence is TGTGCCAGCAGCTTATATCGACAGGGGCTAGTCCATGAGCAGTTCTTC.